This TCR beta chain came from a study of cytomegalovirus exposure and HLA in healthy donors. Study-wide results and caveats: Productive status was seen about 90% or about 30% of the time for most TCR beta V segments in an earlier analysis.

Primers included in the PCR were 60 Vbeta and 13 Jbeta primers. Data came from immunoSEQ multiplex PCR; TCRdb stores just in-frame clones and leaves some out. The profile covers fewer than 120,000 clones, with about four fifths appearing a single time and around 2.9% taken by the ten largest. Healthy individuals who donated bone marrow served as the donors. The ends were cut back, 8 bases at V and 4 bases at J, with 23 bases in the middle. The CDR3 is 16 amino acids. Germline V gives CDR1 WSHSY, CDR2 SAAADI. As regards this clone: The antigen remains undetermined.

The gene calls are TRBV10-2 and TRBJ1-1; maybe TRBD1 (6 bases). The sequenced sample was PBMCs. This TCR derives from a woman between 55 and 75 years old in good health and CMV-seropositive. In DNA form, the CDR3 reads TGCGCCAGCGGTGGGGATCACAGGGTTTTGGGCACTGAAGCTTTCTTT. Encoded protein: CASGGDHRVLGTEAFF.